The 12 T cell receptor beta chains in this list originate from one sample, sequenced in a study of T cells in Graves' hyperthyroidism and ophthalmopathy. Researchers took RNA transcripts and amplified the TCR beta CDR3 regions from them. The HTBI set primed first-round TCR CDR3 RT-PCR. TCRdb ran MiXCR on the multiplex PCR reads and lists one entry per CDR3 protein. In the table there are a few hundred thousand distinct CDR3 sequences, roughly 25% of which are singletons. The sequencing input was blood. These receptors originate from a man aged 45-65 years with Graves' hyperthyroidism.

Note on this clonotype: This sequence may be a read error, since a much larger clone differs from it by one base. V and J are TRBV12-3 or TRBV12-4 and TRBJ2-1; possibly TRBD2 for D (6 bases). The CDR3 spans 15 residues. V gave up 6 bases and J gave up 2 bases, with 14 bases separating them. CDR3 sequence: CASRPMRRAYNEQFF. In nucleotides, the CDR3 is TGTGCCAGCAGACCCATGCGGAGGGCCTACAATGAGCAGTTCTTC.

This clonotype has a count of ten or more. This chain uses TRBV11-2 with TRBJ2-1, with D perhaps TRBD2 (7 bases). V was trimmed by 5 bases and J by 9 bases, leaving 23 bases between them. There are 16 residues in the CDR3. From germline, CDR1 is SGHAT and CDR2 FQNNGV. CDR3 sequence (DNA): TGTGCCAGCAGCCCCGCGGGGGCTGGTAGATCCGCTGAGCAGTTCTTC. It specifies CASSPAGAGRSAEQFF.

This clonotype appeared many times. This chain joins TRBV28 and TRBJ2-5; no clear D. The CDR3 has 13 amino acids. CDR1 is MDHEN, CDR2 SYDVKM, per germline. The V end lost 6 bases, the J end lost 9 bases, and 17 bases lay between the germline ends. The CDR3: CASSLGTQVAQYF. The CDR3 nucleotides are TGTGCCAGCAGCTTGGGAACTCAAGTGGCCCAGTACTTC.

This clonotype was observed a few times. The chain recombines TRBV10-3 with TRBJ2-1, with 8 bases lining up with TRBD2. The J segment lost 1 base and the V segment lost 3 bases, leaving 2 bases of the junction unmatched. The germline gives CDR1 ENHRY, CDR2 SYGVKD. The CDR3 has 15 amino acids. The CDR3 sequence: CAISETSGSYNEQFF. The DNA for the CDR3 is TGTGCCATCAGTGAAACTAGCGGTTCCTACAATGAGCAGTTCTTC.

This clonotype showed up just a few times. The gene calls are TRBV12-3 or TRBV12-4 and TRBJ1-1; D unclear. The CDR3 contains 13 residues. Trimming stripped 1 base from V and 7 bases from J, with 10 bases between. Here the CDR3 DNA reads TGTGCCAGCAGTTTAGGACTTAACCTTGAAGCTTTCTTT. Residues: CASSLGLNLEAFF.

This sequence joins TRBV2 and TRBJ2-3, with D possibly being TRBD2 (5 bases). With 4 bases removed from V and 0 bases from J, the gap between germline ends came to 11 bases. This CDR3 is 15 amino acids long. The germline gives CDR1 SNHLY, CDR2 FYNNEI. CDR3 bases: TGTGCCAGCAGTGTATGGCGGGTGAGCACAGATACGCAGTATTTT. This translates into CASSVWRVSTDTQYF.

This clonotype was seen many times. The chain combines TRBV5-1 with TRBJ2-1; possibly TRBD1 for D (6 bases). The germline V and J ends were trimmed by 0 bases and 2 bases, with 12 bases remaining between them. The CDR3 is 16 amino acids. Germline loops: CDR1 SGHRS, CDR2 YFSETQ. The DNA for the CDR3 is TGCGCCAGCAGCTTGGGGCTGCAGGGGACCTACAATGAGCAGTTCTTC. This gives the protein CASSLGLQGTYNEQFF.

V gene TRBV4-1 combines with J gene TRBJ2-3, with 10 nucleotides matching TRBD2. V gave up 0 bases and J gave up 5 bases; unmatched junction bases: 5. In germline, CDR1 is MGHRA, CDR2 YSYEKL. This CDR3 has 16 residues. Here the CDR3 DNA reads TGCGCCAGCAGCCAAGAAGGGCTAGCGGGAGTAGATACGCAGTATTTT. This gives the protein CASSQEGLAGVDTQYF.

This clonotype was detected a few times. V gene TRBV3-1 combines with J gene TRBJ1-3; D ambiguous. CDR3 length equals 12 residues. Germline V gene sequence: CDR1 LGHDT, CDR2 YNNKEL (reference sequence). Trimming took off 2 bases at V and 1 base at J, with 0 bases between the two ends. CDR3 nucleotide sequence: TGTGCCAGCAGCCAATCTGGAAACACCATATATTTT. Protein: CASSQSGNTIYF.

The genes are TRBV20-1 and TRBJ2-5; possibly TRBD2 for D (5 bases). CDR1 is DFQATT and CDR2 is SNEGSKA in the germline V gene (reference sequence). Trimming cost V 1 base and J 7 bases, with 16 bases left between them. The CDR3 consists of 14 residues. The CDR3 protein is CSARVERTSRTQYF. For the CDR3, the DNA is TGCAGTGCTAGAGTGGAGCGGACCTCGCGGACCCAGTACTTC.

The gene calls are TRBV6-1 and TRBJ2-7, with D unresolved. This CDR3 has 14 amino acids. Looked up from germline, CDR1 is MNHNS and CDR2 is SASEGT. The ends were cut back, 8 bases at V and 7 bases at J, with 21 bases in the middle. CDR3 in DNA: TGTGCCAGCGGGGATGGGCCCACGCTCTGGGAGCAGTACTTC. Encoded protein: CASGDGPTLWEQYF.

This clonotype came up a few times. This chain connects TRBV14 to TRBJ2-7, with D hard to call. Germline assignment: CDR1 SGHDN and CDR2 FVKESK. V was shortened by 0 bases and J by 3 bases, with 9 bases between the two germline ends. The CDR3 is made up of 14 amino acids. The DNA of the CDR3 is TGTGCCAGCAGCCAAGACGAAGACAACTACGAGCAGTACTTC. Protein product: CASSQDEDNYEQYF.